These 16 T cell receptor beta chains originate from one sample sequenced in a study of cytomegalovirus exposure and HLA in healthy donors. PCR employed 60 Vbeta and 13 Jbeta primers. The assay was immunoSEQ multiplex PCR, and TCRdb's table has in-frame clones only and misses some. Among more than 150,000 clones listed, 70% to 85% were seen once. Sequencing was performed on PBMCs. The source of these receptors is a woman aged 45-59 years in good health and CMV-seropositive.

V usage is TRBV10-2 and J usage is TRBJ1-1; 7 positions agree with TRBD1. CDR1 WSHSY and CDR2 SAAADI come from the germline V gene. This CDR3 contains 14 residues. The V gene end was trimmed by 2 bases and the J gene end by 4 bases; junction bases not matched to a gene: 4. Written as DNA, the CDR3 is TGCGCCAGCAGTGAGGGCAGGGGGGTCACTGAAGCTTTCTTT. Translating gives CASSEGRGVTEAFF.

This sequence joins TRBV18 and TRBJ1-5; the match to TRBD1 covers 9 bases. Germline trimming cut 5 bases from V and 4 bases from J; bases unmatched to any gene: 6. CDR1 KGHSH and CDR2 LQKENI come from the germline V gene. The CDR3 contains 15 residues. CDR3 residues: CASSSQGARNQPQHF. DNA for the CDR3: TGTGCCAGCTCATCACAGGGGGCTCGGAATCAGCCCCAGCATTTT.

The sample holds one count of this clone. This chain joins TRBV5-6 and TRBJ2-5, with D maybe TRBD2 (5 bases). Gene TRBJ2-7 matches the end of the DNA better, so the J call may be wrong. The length of the CDR3 is 15 residues. The germline gives CDR1 SGHDT, CDR2 YYEEEE. CDR3 DNA: TGTGCCAGCAGCTTGGGACCGGAGGTAGCCTACGAGCAGTACTTC. Translated, it gives CASSLGPEVAYEQYF.

V usage is TRBV5-1 and J usage is TRBJ2-3, with a possible D match to TRBD2 (5 bases). Trimming took off 3 bases at V and 0 bases at J, with 20 bases between the two ends. Germline CDR1 reads SGHRS; CDR2 reads YFSETQ. CDR3 length equals 18 residues. CDR3 coding DNA: TGCGCCAGCAGCTACCCCCGGGAACTATCTTCTAGCACAGATACGCAGTATTTT. Protein product: CASSYPRELSSSTDTQYF.

J is TRBJ2-1 and V is TRBV29-1, with D perhaps TRBD1 (8 bases). CDR3 size: 12 residues. The ends were cut back, 2 bases at V and 14 bases at J, with 16 bases in the middle. Germline V lookup: CDR1 SQVTM, CDR2 ANQGSEA. CDR3 nucleotide sequence: TGCAGCGTTGAAACAGGGGGAGGGAGAGAGTTCTTC. Translating it yields CSVETGGGREFF.

V and J are TRBV19 and TRBJ2-7, with D unclear. V was cut by 5 bases and J by 2 bases, with 10 bases left in between. CDR3 size: 13 residues. The germline CDR1 and CDR2 sequences are LNHDA and SQIVND (reference sequence). The DNA of the CDR3 is TGTGCCAGTAGTGCTGCGGTAGCCTACGAGCAGTACTTC. It specifies CASSAAVAYEQYF. Drawing the rest from reference TRBV19 and TRBJ2-7, the complete variable domain is DGGITQSPKYLFRKEGQNVTLSCEQNLNHDAMYWYRQDPGQGLRLIYYSQIVNDFQKGDIAEGYSVSREKKESFPLTVTSAQKNPTAFYLCASSAAVAYEQYFGPGTRLTVT.

The chain carries TRBV5-1 and TRBJ1-4, with TRBD1 as a possible D gene (5 bases). CDR1 SGHRS and CDR2 YFSETQ come from the germline V gene. V dropped 3 bases and J dropped 3 bases, with 9 bases sitting between them. CDR3 length equals 14 residues. The CDR3 DNA reads TGCGCCAGCAGCTCCCAAGGGGCTAATGAAAAACTGTTTTTT. This codes for CASSSQGANEKLFF.

CDR3 sequence: CASRGLRPSTDTQYF. The CDR3 DNA is TGTGCCAGCAGGGGACTTCGTCCTAGCACAGATACGCAGTATTTT. The V gene is TRBV27, the J gene TRBJ2-3; D is perhaps TRBD2 (6 bases). This CDR3 spans 15 amino acids. Germline CDR1 MNHEY, CDR2 SMNVEV (reference sequence). V was trimmed by 6 bases and J by 0 bases, leaving 13 bases between them.

This rearrangement joins TRBV7-2 to TRBJ2-3; tentatively, D is TRBD2 (6 bases). This CDR3 region has 13 residues. CDR1 is SGHTA and CDR2 is FQGNSA in the germline V gene. V was trimmed by 2 bases and J by 5 bases, leaving 8 bases between them. The CDR3 bases are TGTGCCAGCAGCTTAATGGGGGGAGATACGCAGTATTTT. It encodes CASSLMGGDTQYF.

CDR3 DNA: TGCAGCGTTGAGGGGAGCGGTGGCTACACCTTC. Residues: CSVEGSGGYTF. The chain employs TRBV29-1 and TRBJ1-2; D gene unclear. This CDR3 comprises 11 residues. From germline, CDR1 is SQVTM and CDR2 ANQGSEA. The V end was cut by 3 bases, the J end by 7 bases, with 9 bases between.

This clone was found once. The V and J genes are TRBV21-1 and TRBJ2-3; the tabulated D call, TRBD2, remains unverified against the DNA. TRBV21-1 is classified as a pseudogene. The CDR3 covers 15 residues. The CDR3 spells CASTSRIRGTDTQYF. In DNA, the CDR3 is TGTGCCAGCACCTCTCGGATCCGGGGGACAGATACGCAGTATTTT.

This rearrangement joins TRBV5-1 to TRBJ1-1; 9 bases match TRBD1. Germline V gene data show CDR1 as SGHRS and CDR2 as YFSETQ. This CDR3 is built from 16 residues. Trimming took 4 bases from V and 4 from J; bases not matched to a gene: 11. CDR3 bases: TGCGCCAGCAGCGTAAGGACAGGGGATGTTCTCACTGAAGCTTTCTTT. Residues: CASSVRTGDVLTEAFF.

The gene calls are TRBV4-1 and TRBJ2-3; maybe TRBD2 (6 bases). Trimming cost V 4 bases and J 2 bases, with 13 bases left between them. Germline CDR1 MGHRA, CDR2 YSYEKL. The CDR3 covers 15 residues. CDR3 nucleotide sequence: TGCGCCAGCAGCCGGGGGGAAGGGGACACAGATACGCAGTATTTT. Its translation: CASSRGEGDTDTQYF.

The rearrangement uses TRBV5-1 and TRBJ2-3, with D perhaps matching TRBD2 (5 bases). CDR1 SGHRS and CDR2 YFSETQ come from the germline V gene. The CDR3 runs to 16 residues. Trimming shortened V by 0 bases and J by 0 bases, and 11 bases separated the two germline ends. As DNA, the CDR3 is TGCGCCAGCAGCTTGGGGCTAGCCTCTAGCACAGATACGCAGTATTTT. Its protein is CASSLGLASSTDTQYF.

The gene calls are TRBV5-8 and TRBJ2-1; 9 nucleotides match TRBD1. Trimming cost V 7 bases and J 3 bases; bases outside gene matches: 2. The CDR3 runs 13 residues. Germline CDR1 SGHTS, CDR2 YDEGEE. CDR3 region: CASGTGLYNEQFF. The CDR3 DNA follows: TGTGCCAGCGGGACAGGGCTCTACAATGAGCAGTTCTTC.

This chain joins TRBV2 and TRBJ2-1; 9 bases agree with TRBD1. The CDR3 runs to 16 residues. Germline V CDR1 and CDR2: SNHLY, FYNNEI. The J segment lost 5 bases and the V segment lost 3 bases, leaving 8 bases of the junction unmatched. The CDR3 protein is CASSDGTGQGDNEQFF. The CDR3 DNA reads TGTGCCAGCAGTGACGGGACGGGACAGGGAGACAATGAGCAGTTCTTC.